These 25 T cell receptor beta chains share one sample of origin, sequenced in a study of early stage breast cancer tumors. Only in-frame clones appear in the TCRdb table, and some are missing; sequencing was by immunoSEQ multiplex PCR. The table records tens of thousands of clones, around three quarters of them present only once. The specimen was blood. These receptors all come from a person aged 45 to 59 with breast cancer.

The chain combines TRBV5-1 with TRBJ1-4, with D perhaps matching TRBD1 (5 bases). The CDR3 runs to 16 residues. Germline loops: CDR1 SGHRS, CDR2 YFSETQ. V lost 4 bases and J lost 2, with 15 bases in between. This CDR3 reads CASSPGGPGTNEKLFF. CDR3 sequence (DNA): TGCGCCAGCAGCCCGGGGGGACCGGGGACTAATGAAAAACTGTTTTTT.

This clone is medium-sized by share. Here the CDR3 DNA reads TGTGCCAGCAGCTACGAGCGGGTCGAGCAGTTCTTC. It is translated as CASSYERVEQFF. V and J are TRBV11-1 and TRBJ2-1; possibly TRBD2 for D (6 bases). The CDR3 loop spans 12 amino acids. Trimming took 4 bases from V and 10 from J, leaving 11 bases between them. CDR1 and CDR2 from the germline V gene are SGHAT and FQDESV (reference sequence).

A word on this clone: Other DNA sequences in the same sample also yield this CDR3. The V call is TRBV5-6, the J call TRBJ1-5; D not certain. The length of the CDR3 is 13 residues. V was clipped by 2 bases and J by 4 bases, with 7 bases between them. CDR1 and CDR2 (germline): SGHDT, YYEEEE. This chain's CDR3 is CASSLLGNQPQHF. Written as DNA, the CDR3 is TGTGCCAGCAGCTTACTAGGGAATCAGCCCCAGCATTTT.

This clone was seen once. Written as DNA, the CDR3 is TGCGCCAGCAGTGAGTGGGGTATCTACAATGAGCAGTTCTTC. This codes for CASSEWGIYNEQFF. V usage is TRBV10-2 and J usage is TRBJ2-1; no clear D. Germline V gene lookup returns CDR1 WSHSY and CDR2 SAAADI. Trimming pared 1 base from V and 3 bases from J, leaving 7 bases between. CDR3 size: 14 residues.

The chain couples TRBV4-1 to TRBJ1-5; D is unresolved. Germline values: CDR1 MGHRA, CDR2 YSYEKL. The CDR3 is 15 residues long. Between the trimmed V and J ends, which lost 6 bases and 0 bases, there was a span of 12 bases. CDR3 region: CASSLNGNSNQPQHF. In DNA, the CDR3 is TGCGCCAGCAGTCTAAACGGGAATAGCAATCAGCCCCAGCATTTT.

A few counts support this clone. J is TRBJ1-2 and V is TRBV2; possible D gene TRBD1, 6 bases. Germline CDR1 reads SNHLY; CDR2 reads FYNNEI. The CDR3 sequence is 14 residues long. V gave up 5 bases and J gave up 8 bases, with 18 bases separating them. The CDR3 DNA reads as TGTGCCAGCAGTACTCTACTGGGGGCCGGCGGCTACACCTTC. Its translation: CASSTLLGAGGYTF.

This clone was detected a few times. J is TRBJ2-1 and V is TRBV7-9, with 9 bases fitting TRBD1. The trim removed 3 bases at V and 8 bases at J, leaving 8 bases unmatched. This CDR3 spans 15 amino acids. Germline lookup yields CDR1 SEHNR and CDR2 FQNEAQ (reference sequence). The CDR3 coding sequence is TGTGCCAGCAGCTTTGCTAATACAGGGGGCGATGAGCAGTTCTTC. Residues: CASSFANTGGDEQFF.

DNA for the CDR3: TGTGCCTGGGGTAGCGGGAGGGCCGGCAATGAGCAGTTCTTC. Translation gives CAWGSGRAGNEQFF. J is TRBJ2-1 and V is TRBV30; 11 bases are shared with TRBD2. The CDR3 loop spans 14 amino acids. After removal of 5 bases from V and 6 bases from J, the junction contained 6 bases not matched to a gene. CDR1 and CDR2 from the germline V gene are GTSNPN and SVGIG (reference sequence).

The chain has TRBV30 and TRBJ1-5, with 7 nucleotides matching TRBD1. Germline V gene lookup returns CDR1 GTSNPN and CDR2 SVGIG (reference sequence). This CDR3 contains 17 residues. V gave up 5 bases and J gave up 2 bases; unmatched junction bases: 15. The CDR3, as DNA: TGTGCCTGGGGACTGATTAGACAGGGATGCGGCAATCAGCCCCAGCATTTT. This translates into CAWGLIRQGCGNQPQHF.

This chain joins TRBV6-5 and TRBJ2-3; possibly TRBD2 for D (6 bases). Trimming stripped 11 bases from V and 1 base from J, with 13 bases between. Germline CDR1 MNHEY, CDR2 SVGAGI. The CDR3 is 13 residues long. The DNA of the CDR3 is TGTGCCTCTCGCGGGGTCGGCACAGATACGCAGTATTTT. Translated: CASRGVGTDTQYF.

This clone is large in the sample. This sequence joins TRBV11-2 and TRBJ1-1; tentative D call: TRBD1 (6 bases). The CDR3 is 17 residues long. Germline-derived CDR1 and CDR2 are SGHAT and FQNNGV. V was pared by 5 bases and J by 2 bases, with 21 bases between. CDR3 nucleotide sequence: TGTGCCAGCAGCCCGAGGGGGGCCCAAGGTCCCAACACTGAAGCTTTCTTT. It yields the protein CASSPRGAQGPNTEAFF. Full variable domain (outside the CDR3, taken from reference TRBV11-2 and TRBJ1-1): EAGVAQSPRYKIIEKRQSVAFWCNPISGHATLYWYQQILGQGPKLLIQFQNNGVVDDSQLPKDRFSAERLKGVDSTLKIQPAKLEDSAVYLCASSPRGAQGPNTEAFFGQGTRLTVV.

The chain recombines TRBV5-1 with TRBJ1-1, with TRBD1 identical over 8 bases. V lost 4 bases, J lost 1 base, and 6 bases stayed unmatched. Germline V CDR1 and CDR2: SGHRS, YFSETQ. This CDR3 contains 15 residues. The DNA of the CDR3 is TGCGCCAGCAGCGGGGGGACAGGCGCGAACACTGAAGCTTTCTTT. It translates to CASSGGTGANTEAFF.

This clone was picked up one time. This chain uses TRBV29-1 with TRBJ2-7, with 7 bases fitting TRBD2. The CDR3 sequence is 12 residues long. V was pared by 1 base and J by 6 bases, with 3 bases of the junction left unmatched. The germline CDR1 and CDR2 sequences are SQVTM and ANQGSEA. The CDR3 DNA is TGCAGCGTTGAAGGGGGGAGGGGCGAGCAGTACTTC. It encodes CSVEGGRGEQYF.

CDR3 bases: TGTGCCAGCAAATGGACCGGAGAGCCCCAGCATTTT. It yields the protein CASKWTGEPQHF. The chain has TRBV6-1 and TRBJ1-5; D not resolved. Germline loops: CDR1 MNHNS, CDR2 SASEGT. The V end was cut by 7 bases, the J end by 8 bases, with 12 bases between. CDR3 length: 12 residues.

This chain connects TRBV6-6 to TRBJ2-7, with D possibly matching TRBD2 (6 bases). Germline loops: CDR1 MNHNY, CDR2 SVGAGI (reference sequence). V lost 4 bases to trimming and J lost 4 bases, with 17 bases between them. This CDR3 has 15 residues. In DNA form, the CDR3 reads TGTGCCAGCAGTTCCTCCGGGACTCAAACTTACGAGCAGTACTTC. Translated: CASSSSGTQTYEQYF.

This chain joins TRBV25-1 and TRBJ2-7, with 9 bases matching TRBD2. This CDR3 is 15 amino acids long. J gave up 4 bases and V 1 base, and 5 bases lay outside the gene matches. Germline V gives CDR1 MGHDK, CDR2 SYGVNS. CDR3 protein: CASSESLAGRYEQYF. DNA of the CDR3: TGTGCCAGCAGTGAATCGCTAGCGGGAAGGTACGAGCAGTACTTC.

The genes are TRBV4-1 and TRBJ2-2; 8 bases match TRBD1. Germline CDR1 is MGHRA and CDR2 is YSYEKL. The CDR3 extends over 15 amino acids. Trimming cost V 0 bases and J 5 bases; bases outside gene matches: 2. DNA for the CDR3: TGCGCCAGCAGCCAAGAAAACAGGGGGACCGGGGAGCTGTTTTTT. Its translation is CASSQENRGTGELFF.

The V and J genes are TRBV5-1 and TRBJ2-1, with 7 bases that match TRBD2. This CDR3 comprises 15 residues. V shed 3 bases, J shed 5 bases, and the junction held 8 bases outside the gene matches. Germline-derived CDR1 and CDR2 are SGHRS and YFSETQ. The CDR3 sequence is CASSYIAGVNNEQFF. The CDR3 nucleotides read TGCGCCAGCAGCTATATCGCGGGAGTCAACAATGAGCAGTTCTTC. The complete variable domain, with remaining parts taken from reference TRBV5-1 and TRBJ2-1, reads KAGVTQTPRYLIKTRGQQVTLSCSPISGHRSVSWYQQTPGQGLQFLFEYFSETQRNKGNFPGRFSGRQFSNSRSEMNVSTLELGDSALYLCASSYIAGVNNEQFFGPGTRLTVL.

The chain couples TRBV19 to TRBJ2-1, with TRBD2 matching over 9 bases. CDR1 and CDR2 from the germline V gene are LNHDA and SQIVND (reference sequence). The CDR3 is 14 amino acids. With V trimmed by 6 bases and J by 7 bases, 7 bases remained unmatched. Written as DNA, the CDR3 is TGTGCCAGTAGGCCCGGCGGGAGGGCAAATGAGCAGTTCTTC. Translation gives CASRPGGRANEQFF.

In this sample, this clone turned up a few times. V and J are TRBV2 and TRBJ1-1; no clear D. V dropped 4 bases and J dropped 0 bases, with 12 bases sitting between them. CDR1 and CDR2 from the germline V gene are SNHLY and FYNNEI. The CDR3 has 15 residues. The CDR3 reads CASSVGKVLNTEAFF. In DNA, the CDR3 is TGTGCCAGCAGTGTTGGCAAGGTTCTGAACACTGAAGCTTTCTTT. Together with reference TRBV2 and TRBJ1-1, the CDR3 gives the full variable domain: EPEVTQTPSHQVTQMGQEVILRCVPISNHLYFYWYRQILGQKVEFLVSFYNNEISEKSEIFDDQFSVERPDGSNFTLKIRSTKLEDSAMYFCASSVGKVLNTEAFFGQGTRLTVV.

This clone was counted a few times. The chain has TRBV21-1 and TRBJ2-1; the table's D call of TRBD2 was not tested on the DNA. TRBV21-1 is described as a pseudogene. This CDR3 spans 21 amino acids. The CDR3 is CASSKGPATSGGGSSYNEQFF. CDR3 sequence (DNA): TGTGCCAGCAGCAAAGGCCCCGCGACTAGCGGGGGTGGTAGTTCCTACAATGAGCAGTTCTTC.

This clone came up a few times. CDR3 sequence: CAISDISGRAQETQYF. The DNA of the CDR3 is TGTGCCATCAGTGACATTAGCGGGAGGGCCCAAGAGACCCAGTACTTC. J is TRBJ2-5 and V is TRBV10-3; the match to TRBD2 covers 11 bases. J gave up 1 base and V 3 bases, and 4 bases lay outside the gene matches. The germline V gene encodes CDR1 ENHRY and CDR2 SYGVKD. The CDR3 spans 16 residues.

This clone has only a few counts. The chain uses TRBV7-6 and TRBJ2-3; D is ambiguous. Trimming removed 3 bases from V and 4 bases from J, with 11 bases in between. Germline-derived CDR1 and CDR2 are SGHVS and FNYEAQ. This CDR3 comprises 14 residues. In DNA, the CDR3 is TGTGCCAGCAGCTTCGCTCGTAGCTCAGATACGCAGTATTTT. Translating gives CASSFARSSDTQYF.

This clone was found a few times. The chain combines TRBV7-2 with TRBJ1-1, with TRBD1 as a possible D gene (5 bases). Germline V CDR1 and CDR2: SGHTA, FQGNSA. V was pared by 4 bases and J by 3 bases, with 9 bases between. This CDR3 comprises 13 residues. This CDR3 reads CASSSQGYTEAFF. Here the CDR3 DNA reads TGTGCCAGCAGCTCGCAGGGCTACACTGAAGCTTTCTTT.

The chain carries TRBV5-1 and TRBJ2-3; 7 bases match TRBD1. CDR3 length: 16 residues. From germline, CDR1 is SGHRS and CDR2 YFSETQ. V lost 2 bases, J lost 1 base, and 7 bases stayed unmatched. The CDR3 sequence: CASSLGGQGGTDTQYF. CDR3 sequence (DNA): TGCGCCAGCAGCTTAGGCGGGCAGGGGGGCACAGATACGCAGTATTTT.